This entry concerns a single T cell receptor (beta chain). Its antigen is unidentified. These data belong to a study of OX40 agonist ivuxolimab in advanced cancers. Findings and caveats of the study: At 0.1 to 3.0 mg/kg and by week 6, clonal expansion occurred in CD4+ and CD8+ blood T cells.

Individuals having autoimmune disease history or systemic immunosuppression were not enrolled. The length of the CDR3 is 15 residues. V dropped 0 bases and J dropped 2 bases, with 11 bases sitting between them. Germline loops: CDR1 SGHNT, CDR2 YYREEE (reference sequence). The data were produced by immunoSEQ multiplex PCR, yet TCRdb's version contains in-frame clones alone and is incomplete. The sample holds over 40,000 clones, roughly 80% seen once. The sequence was collected from an adult with an advanced solid tumor such as melanoma, head and neck, liver or kidney cancer. This sample comprised CD4+ or CD8+ T cells sorted from blood, obtained in a trial of the OX40 agonist ivuxolimab. The chain joins TRBV5-4 to TRBJ2-5, with D perhaps TRBD1 (5 bases). Here the CDR3 DNA reads TGTGCCAGCAGCTTGGCCTTGGGGCCACAAGAGACCCAGTACTTC. This translates into CASSLALGPQETQYF.